This paragraph covers one TCR beta chain sequence. As yet, its antigen is unknown. Some clones are missing from TCRdb's copy, which holds only in-frame ones; the method was immunoSEQ multiplex PCR. Here the sample spans about 260,000 clones, roughly 88% being singletons. These data come from a study of cytomegalovirus exposure and HLA in healthy donors. Study-wide context: The 90 to 150 validation repertoires used a platform that matched the one used for the approximately 610 first-cohort repertoires, as a later analysis reported.

These donors were members of the roughly 120-subject validation cohort, a group separate from the approximately 700-subject first cohort. General study points: High specificity and sensitivity for cytomegalovirus status were reported for the classifier.

Germline V lookup: CDR1 MDHEN, CDR2 SYDVKM. The CDR3 has 14 residues. Germline trimming cut 4 bases from V and 7 bases from J; bases unmatched to any gene: 7. The genes are TRBV28 and TRBJ1-2, with TRBD1 identical over 9 bases. This TCR came from a young woman in good health and CMV-seronegative. The source material was PBMCs. The CDR3 region is CASSYTGGVRGYTF. The CDR3, as DNA: TGTGCCAGCAGTTATACAGGGGGCGTCCGTGGCTACACCTTC.